The 18 T cell receptor beta chains in this list originate from one sample, sequenced in a study of control samples from healthy donors and cancer patients. Assay: immunoSEQ multiplex PCR; the TCRdb copy retains only in-frame clones and omits some. The sample has roughly 150,000 clones; 80% to 95% are singletons. The sequencing input was blood. These receptors came from a woman under 40 in good health.

The chain recombines TRBV13 with TRBJ2-5; 9 nucleotides agree with TRBD2. The germline CDR1 and CDR2 sequences are PRHDT and FYEKMQ (reference sequence). The trim removed 5 bases at V and 5 bases at J, leaving 12 bases unmatched. This CDR3 contains 16 residues. CDR3 residues: CASSRGRGGGLETQYF. CDR3 DNA: TGTGCCAGCAGCCGCGGGAGGGGGGGAGGTTTGGAGACCCAGTACTTC.

The CDR3 region has the DNA TGCAGCGTTACTGGCGCCGACCGCAATCAGCCCCAGCATTTT. Translating gives CSVTGADRNQPQHF. The chain uses TRBV29-1 and TRBJ1-5; D uncertain. In germline, CDR1 is SQVTM, CDR2 ANQGSEA. This CDR3 is 14 amino acids long. V was pared by 5 bases and J by 2 bases, with 13 bases between.

The V call is TRBV5-6, the J call TRBJ1-5; no firm D call. Germline V gene lookup returns CDR1 SGHDT and CDR2 YYEEEE. The CDR3 covers 15 residues. V lost 4 bases, J lost 1 base, and 12 bases lay in between. In DNA form, the CDR3 reads TGTGCCAGCAGCCTGGACGGGTCAAGCAATCAGCCCCAGCATTTT. Amino acids: CASSLDGSSNQPQHF.

This chain links TRBV5-6 with TRBJ2-5, with 13 positions matching TRBD2. CDR1 is SGHDT and CDR2 is YYEEEE in the germline V gene. CDR3 length equals 16 residues. V trimming: 3 bases; J trimming: 4 bases; junction bases outside the gene matches: 6. The CDR3 loop reads CASSWRTSGSGETQYF. The DNA of the CDR3 is TGTGCCAGCAGCTGGCGGACTAGCGGGAGTGGAGAGACCCAGTACTTC.

This clone has ten or more counts. J is TRBJ2-5 and V is TRBV19; D is unresolved. V was trimmed by 5 bases and J by 2 bases, leaving 9 bases between them. The CDR3 is 13 residues long. Germline V gene lookup returns CDR1 LNHDA and CDR2 SQIVND (reference sequence). In DNA, the CDR3 is TGTGCCAGTAGTGTCGACGGGCAAGAGACCCAGTACTTC. Its protein is CASSVDGQETQYF.

CDR3 coding DNA: TGTGCCAGCAGCGTCGGGGGGGAGTACGAGCAGTACTTC. As protein: CASSVGGEYEQYF. J is TRBJ2-7 and V is TRBV9; TRBD2 agrees at 8 bases. Germline CDR1 SGDLS, CDR2 YYNGEE. V gave up 2 bases and J gave up 4 bases; unmatched junction bases: 2. CDR3 length equals 13 residues.

The chain has TRBV9 and TRBJ2-7; 8 bases match TRBD2. CDR1 SGDLS and CDR2 YYNGEE come from the germline V gene. CDR3 length equals 14 residues. The V segment lost 4 bases and the J segment 5 bases; nucleotides outside the gene matches: 8. CDR3 bases: TGTGCCAGCAGCTTAGCGGGGAGAGGTCACGAGCAGTACTTC. This translates into CASSLAGRGHEQYF.

This chain links TRBV5-5 with TRBJ2-3; the D is unclear. Germline V gene sequence: CDR1 SGHKS, CDR2 YYEKEE (reference sequence). The V end lost 5 bases, the J end lost 6 bases, and 10 bases lay between the germline ends. The length of the CDR3 is 12 residues. The CDR3 loop is CASRLAGDTQYF. CDR3 in DNA: TGTGCCAGCAGGTTAGCTGGGGATACGCAGTATTTT.

The J gene is TRBJ1-1, the V gene TRBV18; D call uncertain. V gave up 2 bases and J gave up 0 bases, with 10 bases separating them. CDR1 is KGHSH, CDR2 LQKENI, per germline. The CDR3 loop spans 15 amino acids. The CDR3 bases are TGTGCCAGCTCACCAAATCGGGCGTTGAACACTGAAGCTTTCTTT. As protein: CASSPNRALNTEAFF. Together with reference TRBV18 and TRBJ1-1, the CDR3 gives the full variable domain: NAGVMQNPRHLVRRRGQEARLRCSPMKGHSHVYWYRQLPEEGLKFMVYLQKENIIDESGMPKERFSAEFPKEGPSILRIQQVVRGDSAAYFCASSPNRALNTEAFFGQGTRLTVV.

The chain recombines TRBV19 with TRBJ2-5, with 9 bases aligning to TRBD1. With V trimmed by 7 bases and J by 5 bases, 14 bases remained unmatched. The germline V gene encodes CDR1 LNHDA and CDR2 SQIVND (reference sequence). This CDR3 region has 16 residues. The CDR3 reads CASNRRMGQGGETQYF. The CDR3 DNA is TGTGCCAGTAACCGTCGAATGGGACAGGGTGGGGAGACCCAGTACTTC.

The V gene is TRBV5-1, the J gene TRBJ2-7; 7 bases line up with TRBD2. Germline V CDR1 and CDR2: SGHRS, YFSETQ. This CDR3 has 14 residues. J was trimmed by 1 base and V by 2 bases; bases with no gene match: 3. Here the CDR3 DNA reads TGCGCCAGCAGCTTAAGCGGGGATTCCTACGAGCAGTACTTC. Translating gives CASSLSGDSYEQYF.

V is TRBV11-2 and J is TRBJ2-1; 8 bases are a match to TRBD2. This CDR3 spans 15 amino acids. CDR1 and CDR2 from the germline V gene are SGHAT and FQNNGV. V shed 7 bases, J shed 2 bases, and the junction held 7 bases outside the gene matches. The CDR3 loop is CASKGPGGPYNEQFF. The DNA for the CDR3 is TGTGCCAGCAAGGGTCCGGGAGGGCCCTACAATGAGCAGTTCTTC.

This chain uses TRBV24-1 with TRBJ2-2; D unresolved. Trimming took off 12 bases at V and 5 bases at J, with 12 bases between the two ends. The CDR3 runs 12 residues. Germline V gene data show CDR1 as KGHDR and CDR2 as SFDVKD. CDR3 residues: CAAQKLTGELFF. CDR3 nucleotide sequence: TGTGCCGCCCAGAAACTTACCGGGGAGCTGTTTTTT.

The chain joins TRBV27 to TRBJ1-1; D gene uncertain. The length of the CDR3 is 11 residues. Germline CDR1 MNHEY, CDR2 SMNVEV (reference sequence). V gave up 2 bases and J gave up 6 bases, with 4 bases separating them. CDR3 loop: CASSLGAEAFF. CDR3 DNA: TGTGCCAGCAGTTTAGGGGCTGAAGCTTTCTTT.

The rearrangement joins TRBV19 to TRBJ2-2; D gene uncertain. This CDR3 has 12 amino acids. Germline V lookup: CDR1 LNHDA, CDR2 SQIVND (reference sequence). V dropped 6 bases and J dropped 7 bases, with 9 bases sitting between them. The CDR3 nucleotides are TGTGCCAGTAGGCCTTCGGGCGGGGAGCTGTTTTTT. Translated, it gives CASRPSGGELFF.

The chain is built from TRBV30 and TRBJ2-7, with a weak D call TRBD2 (5 bases). The CDR3 length is 11 residues. Germline loops: CDR1 GTSNPN, CDR2 SVGIG (reference sequence). Trimming left V 5 bases short and J 7 bases short, with 12 bases between. The CDR3 DNA follows: TGTGCCTGGGGCCCGACGGGGGAGCAGTACTTC. Protein product: CAWGPTGEQYF.

CDR3 amino acids: CASSITGLAGLNEQFF. The DNA of the CDR3 is TGCGCCAGCAGCATCACGGGACTAGCGGGACTGAATGAGCAGTTCTTC. The rearrangement uses TRBV5-1 and TRBJ2-1, with TRBD2 matching 13 bases. Germline V gives CDR1 SGHRS, CDR2 YFSETQ. The CDR3 loop spans 16 amino acids. Trimming removed 4 bases from V and 7 bases from J; junction bases left unmatched: 8. Looking up the rest from reference TRBV5-1 and TRBJ2-1 gives the full variable domain: KAGVTQTPRYLIKTRGQQVTLSCSPISGHRSVSWYQQTPGQGLQFLFEYFSETQRNKGNFPGRFSGRQFSNSRSEMNVSTLELGDSALYLCASSITGLAGLNEQFFGPGTRLTVL.

The chain uses TRBV27 and TRBJ2-7, with 8 bases aligning to TRBD1. With 5 bases clipped from V and 2 bases from J, the junction kept 8 bases outside the gene matches. The CDR3 contains 15 residues. The V gene's germline CDR1 is MNHEY and CDR2 SMNVEV (reference sequence). The CDR3 nucleotides read TGTGCCAGCAGTCCGCTGGGACAGGCAACCTACGAGCAGTACTTC. Translating gives CASSPLGQATYEQYF.